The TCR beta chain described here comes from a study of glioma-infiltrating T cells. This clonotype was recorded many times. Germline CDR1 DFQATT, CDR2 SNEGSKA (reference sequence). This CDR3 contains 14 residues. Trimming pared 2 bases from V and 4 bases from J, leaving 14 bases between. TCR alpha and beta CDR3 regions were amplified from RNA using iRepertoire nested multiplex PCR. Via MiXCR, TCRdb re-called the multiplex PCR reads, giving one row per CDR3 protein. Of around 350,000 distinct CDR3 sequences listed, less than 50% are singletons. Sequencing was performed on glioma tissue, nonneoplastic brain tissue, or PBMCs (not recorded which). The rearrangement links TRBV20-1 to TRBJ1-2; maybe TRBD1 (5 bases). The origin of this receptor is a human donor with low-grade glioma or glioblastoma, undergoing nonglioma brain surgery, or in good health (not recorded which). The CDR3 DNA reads TGCAGTGCTAGACGGACACGGCAATTCTATGGCTACACCTTC. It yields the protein CSARRTRQFYGYTF.